These 31 T cell receptor beta chains came from one sample sequenced in a study of metastatic and nonmetastatic thyroid tumors. Nobody among the patients had been given any treatment before thyroid surgery. MiXCR reprocessed the PCR reads for TCRdb. The repertoire holds about 42,000 clones, with around an eighth as singletons. The sequenced sample was blood. Receptor source: a male donor with papillary thyroid cancer or a benign thyroid nodule (not recorded which). Some clones in this sample may be carry-over from other donors' samples.

This clone has ten or more counts. The rearrangement joins TRBV6-5 to TRBJ2-1; D tentatively fits TRBD1 or TRBD2 (5 bases each). Germline assignment: CDR1 MNHEY and CDR2 SVGAGI. The CDR3 is 13 amino acids. The ends were cut back, 3 bases at V and 8 bases at J, with 11 bases in the middle. This CDR3 is CASSYRDGDEQFF. The CDR3, as DNA: TGTGCCAGCAGTTATCGGGACGGGGATGAGCAGTTCTTC.

This clone was seen ten or more times. J is TRBJ2-1 and V is TRBV6-5; D possibly corresponds to TRBD2 (5 bases). Trimming cost V 0 bases and J 10 bases, with 10 bases left between them. The CDR3 is 13 amino acids. Germline CDR1 and CDR2: MNHEY and SVGAGI. For the CDR3, the DNA is TGTGCCAGCAGTTACTCGGCGACGGGAGAGCAGTTCTTC. This translates into CASSYSATGEQFF.

This clone was counted ten times or more. This chain links TRBV5-4 with TRBJ1-4; weak D call: TRBD1 (5 bases). This CDR3 is built from 14 residues. Germline CDR1 and CDR2: SGHNT and YYREEE (reference sequence). Trimming cost V 6 bases and J 4 bases, with 13 bases left between them. CDR3 coding DNA: TGTGCCAGCACCTCTTATGGGGGTAATGAAAAACTGTTTTTT. Its translation: CASTSYGGNEKLFF.

This clone showed up just a few times. The chain combines TRBV27 with TRBJ1-1; 7 bases fit TRBD1. The CDR3 is made up of 15 amino acids. Germline-derived CDR1 and CDR2 are MNHEY and SMNVEV (reference sequence). V dropped 0 bases and J dropped 3; count of bases not matched to a gene: 4. Here the CDR3 DNA reads TGTGCCAGCAGTTTATCGACAGGGCGATACACTGAAGCTTTCTTT. This sequence encodes CASSLSTGRYTEAFF.

This clone was seen many times. V and J are TRBV12-3 or TRBV12-4 and TRBJ2-3; D gene unclear. The CDR3 has 15 residues. V lost 3 bases to trimming and J lost 0 bases, with 10 bases between them. The CDR3 sequence is CASSFFSVSTDTQYF. In DNA form, the CDR3 reads TGTGCCAGCAGTTTTTTCAGCGTTAGCACAGATACGCAGTATTTT.

This clone was observed many times. The chain couples TRBV11-2 to TRBJ2-7; 7 bases line up with TRBD2. CDR3 length: 15 residues. Germline lookup yields CDR1 SGHAT and CDR2 FQNNGV. V was clipped by 6 bases and J by 0 bases; unmatched bases: 8. This chain's CDR3 is CASREQAGTSYEQYF. In DNA form, the CDR3 reads TGTGCCAGCAGAGAACAAGCGGGAACCTCCTACGAGCAGTACTTC.

This clone was seen repeatedly, ten times or more. Compared with germline, one end of the junction differs, possibly owing to a read error. The chain recombines TRBV7-7 with TRBJ2-5; 7 nucleotides match TRBD2. Germline V gives CDR1 SSHAT, CDR2 FNYEAQ (reference sequence). The CDR3 runs to 15 residues. The CDR3 protein is CASSLDLAGVKTQYF. The CDR3, as DNA: TGTGCTAGCAGCTTAGATCTGGCGGGAGTAAAGACCCAGTACTTC. The full variable domain, completed using reference TRBV7-7 and TRBJ2-5, is GAGVSQSPRYKVTKRGQDVTLRCDPISSHATLYWYQQALGQGPEFLTYFNYEAQPDKSGLPSDRFSAERPEGSISTLTIQRTEQRDSAMYRCASSLDLAGVKTQYFGPGTRLLVL.

This clone was recorded many times. This chain connects TRBV28 to TRBJ2-5; 10 bases line up with TRBD2. The germline V gene encodes CDR1 MDHEN and CDR2 SYDVKM. The V segment lost 8 bases and the J segment 5 bases; nucleotides outside the gene matches: 8. This CDR3 is 14 amino acids long. CDR3 DNA: TGTGCCAGCGTTTCTAGCGGGAGAAGTGAGACCCAGTACTTC. Translation: CASVSSGRSETQYF.

The sample holds many counts of this clone. V gene TRBV27 combines with J gene TRBJ2-7, with TRBD1 matching 12 bases. Germline V CDR1 and CDR2: MNHEY, SMNVEV (reference sequence). J gave up 7 bases and V 9 bases, and 10 bases lay outside the gene matches. This CDR3 has 14 residues. CDR3 in DNA: TGTGCCAGTAGGTCGGGACAGGGGGCGGGTGAGCAGTACTTC. This gives the protein CASRSGQGAGEQYF.

This clone has a count of ten or more. The chain uses TRBV27 and TRBJ2-1, with 7 nucleotides matching TRBD1. The length of the CDR3 is 12 residues. The V gene end was trimmed by 6 bases and the J gene end by 8 bases; junction bases not matched to a gene: 4. Looked up from germline, CDR1 is MNHEY and CDR2 is SMNVEV (reference sequence). The CDR3 region has the DNA TGTGCCAGCAGCTTTCAGGGGGATGAGCAGTTCTTC. Protein product: CASSFQGDEQFF.

This sequence joins TRBV3-1 and TRBJ2-2; no reliable D call. The germline gives CDR1 LGHDT, CDR2 YNNKEL (reference sequence). This CDR3 region has 15 residues. Trimming took 0 bases from V and 2 from J, leaving 7 bases between them. This chain's CDR3 is CASSQDQINTGELFF. For the CDR3, the DNA is TGTGCCAGCAGCCAAGACCAGATTAACACCGGGGAGCTGTTTTTT.

This clone showed up many times. The chain recombines TRBV6-2 or TRBV6-3 with TRBJ1-1; D perhaps matches TRBD1 (6 bases). CDR3 length: 14 residues. Germline values: CDR1 MNHEY, CDR2 SVGEGT. Trimming pared 2 bases from V and 0 bases from J, leaving 7 bases between. CDR3 in amino acids: CASSYGGLNTEAFF. CDR3 bases: TGTGCCAGCAGTTACGGGGGCCTGAACACTGAAGCTTTCTTT.

The chain combines TRBV7-2 with TRBJ2-7; D gene unclear. From germline, CDR1 is SGHTA and CDR2 FQGNSA. The V gene lost 4 bases and the J gene lost 0 bases, with 10 bases spanning the gap. This CDR3 contains 14 residues. CDR3 nucleotides: TGTGCCAGCAGCTCCGACCAAGTCTCCTACGAGCAGTACTTC. It yields the protein CASSSDQVSYEQYF.

This clone is a singleton in its sample. No conserved phenylalanine or tryptophan ends this CDR3, so it is likely a read error. J is TRBJ1-5 and V is TRBV11-2, with D uncertain. Trimming took off 1 base at V and 6 bases at J, with 7 bases between the two ends. This CDR3 contains 13 residues. The germline V gene encodes CDR1 SGHAT and CDR2 FQNNGV. The CDR3 DNA sequence: TGTGCCAGCAGCTTAGGCTCGCGTCAGCCCCAGCATCTT. Protein sequence: CASSLGSRQPQHL.

This clone is categorized as medium-sized. The chain uses TRBV6-5 and TRBJ1-2; TRBD1 is a possible D gene (6 bases). The V end lost 0 bases, the J end lost 5 bases, and 13 bases lay between the germline ends. CDR1 is MNHEY and CDR2 is SVGAGI in the germline V gene. There are 15 residues in the CDR3. CDR3 sequence reads: CASSYSGVGAYGYTF. CDR3 DNA sequence: TGTGCCAGCAGTTACTCTGGGGTGGGGGCGTATGGCTACACCTTC.

This clone was picked up many times. This chain connects TRBV9 to TRBJ2-7; 9 positions agree with TRBD2. The CDR3 is made up of 16 amino acids. J was trimmed by 4 bases and V by 2 bases; bases with no gene match: 10. Germline values: CDR1 SGDLS, CDR2 YYNGEE. CDR3 sequence reads: CASSVAPAGGGYEQYF. CDR3 bases: TGTGCCAGCAGCGTTGCCCCAGCGGGAGGCGGGTACGAGCAGTACTTC.

The rearrangement uses TRBV20-1 and TRBJ1-1; D call uncertain. Germline assignment: CDR1 DFQATT and CDR2 SNEGSKA (reference sequence). The germline V and J ends were trimmed by 6 bases and 5 bases, with 16 bases remaining between them. CDR3 length: 13 residues. The CDR3 region is CSASDGGRTEAFF. The CDR3, as DNA: TGCAGTGCAAGCGATGGAGGGAGAACTGAAGCTTTCTTT.

This rearrangement joins TRBV7-8 to TRBJ1-4, with 9 positions matching TRBD1. This CDR3 has 17 amino acids. The V gene end was trimmed by 5 bases and the J gene end by 6 bases; junction bases not matched to a gene: 13. Germline values: CDR1 SGHVS, CDR2 FQNEAQ. The CDR3, as DNA: TGTGCCAGCAGCCCGATCCGTGGGACAGGGAGGGATGAAAAACTGTTTTTT. This gives the protein CASSPIRGTGRDEKLFF. The full variable domain, in which reference TRBV7-8 and TRBJ1-4 provide the parts outside the CDR3, is GAGVSQSPRYKVAKRGQDVALRCDPISGHVSLFWYQQALGQGPEFLTYFQNEAQLDKSGLPSDRFFAERPEGSVSTLKIQRTQQEDSAVYLCASSPIRGTGRDEKLFFGSGTQLSVL.

This clone was recorded many times. The chain carries TRBV28 and TRBJ2-2; maybe TRBD2 (5 bases). CDR3 size: 13 residues. Germline loops: CDR1 MDHEN, CDR2 SYDVKM. Trimming removed 1 base from V and 6 bases from J, with 6 bases in between. The CDR3 here is CASSLYGAGELFF. The CDR3 DNA reads as TGTGCCAGCAGTTTATACGGGGCCGGGGAGCTGTTTTTT.

This clone is labeled as medium-sized. The CDR3 nucleotides read TGTGCCGCTGAGGCAGGCTATAATTCACCCCTCCACTTT. Translated, it gives CAAEAGYNSPLHF. This chain uses TRBV6-1 with TRBJ1-6, with D unclear. CDR3 length equals 13 residues. Trimming took off 11 bases at V and 3 bases at J, with 11 bases between the two ends. The germline CDR1 and CDR2 sequences are MNHNS and SASEGT.

This clone was seen ten or more times. This chain connects TRBV28 to TRBJ2-2, with TRBD1 as a possible D gene (6 bases). Germline V lookup: CDR1 MDHEN, CDR2 SYDVKM. CDR3 length: 15 residues. V lost 7 bases, J lost 1 base, and 13 bases lay in between. This chain's CDR3 is CASTLDRQNTGELFF. The CDR3 DNA sequence: TGTGCCAGCACCCTGGACAGACAGAACACCGGGGAGCTGTTTTTT.

Comment on this clone: Possible read error: a much larger clone is one base away. The chain carries TRBV20-1 and TRBJ2-5; D possibly corresponds to TRBD2 (7 bases). Trimming removed 6 bases from V and 5 bases from J, with 25 bases in between. Germline loops: CDR1 DFQATT, CDR2 SNEGSKA (reference sequence). CDR3 length: 16 amino acids. Written as DNA, the CDR3 is TGCAGTGCCCCACGAGGCGCAGGGAGGGGACATGAGACCCAGTACTTC. As protein: CSAPRGAGRGHETQYF.

This clone was detected ten times or more. The CDR3 DNA reads as TGTGCCAGCAGCCTGACGACCTACGAGCAGTACTTC. Protein sequence: CASSLTTYEQYF. The genes are TRBV7-9 and TRBJ2-7; D call uncertain. The germline V and J ends were trimmed by 5 bases and 2 bases, with 7 bases remaining between them. Germline V gene data show CDR1 as SEHNR and CDR2 as FQNEAQ (reference sequence). CDR3 length equals 12 residues.

This clone appeared a few times. One end of the junction is discordant with germline, which a read error may explain. The sample carries other DNA sequences with the same CDR3. The rearrangement joins TRBV10-3 to TRBJ1-1, with 7 positions matching TRBD1. This CDR3 region has 16 residues. Germline V CDR1 and CDR2: ENHRY, SYGVKD. CDR3: CAISARGDSWNTEAFF. CDR3 sequence (DNA): TGCGCCATCAGTGCAAGAGGGGACAGTTGGAACACTGAAGCTTTCTTT.

The chain joins TRBV9 to TRBJ2-5; D is perhaps TRBD2 (5 bases). The V and J ends lost 0 bases and 5 bases respectively, with 14 bases between them. CDR3 length: 15 amino acids. Per the germline V gene, CDR1 is SGDLS and CDR2 is YYNGEE. The CDR3: CASSVDAGVVETQYF. DNA for the CDR3: TGTGCCAGCAGCGTAGACGCCGGGGTTGTGGAGACCCAGTACTTC.

The sample holds many counts of this clone. Other DNA sequences of this sample code for an identical CDR3. The chain recombines TRBV11-2 with TRBJ1-5, with D possibly matching TRBD1 (6 bases). This CDR3 comprises 16 residues. Germline V gene sequence: CDR1 SGHAT, CDR2 FQNNGV. V gave up 4 bases and J gave up 4 bases, with 17 bases separating them. The CDR3 reads CASSSFSGTQNQPQHF. As DNA, the CDR3 is TGTGCCAGCAGCTCGTTCTCCGGGACACAGAATCAGCCCCAGCATTTT.

This clone is deemed medium-sized. The rearrangement joins TRBV6-2 or TRBV6-3 to TRBJ2-3; D perhaps matches TRBD1 (5 bases). The V end was cut by 6 bases, the J end by 2 bases, with 15 bases between. CDR3 length: 15 amino acids. Germline V gene lookup returns CDR1 MNHEY and CDR2 SVGEGT. The CDR3 loop is CASSRTGEATDTQYF. The CDR3, as DNA: TGTGCCAGCAGCCGTACAGGAGAAGCCACAGATACGCAGTATTTT.

Ten or more counts support this clone. The chain links TRBV7-2 to TRBJ1-4; D uncertain. Per germline, CDR1 SGHTA and CDR2 FQGNSA. Trimming removed 0 bases from V and 1 base from J, with 6 bases in between. The CDR3 extends over 15 amino acids. Written as DNA, the CDR3 is TGTGCCAGCAGCTTAGCCCCCAGAACTAATGAAAAACTGTTTTTT. The encoded protein is CASSLAPRTNEKLFF.

The V and J genes are TRBV4-1 and TRBJ2-3, with D perhaps matching TRBD2 (6 bases). There are 18 residues in the CDR3. Trimming took 1 base from V and 0 from J, leaving 17 bases between them. Germline-derived CDR1 and CDR2 are MGHRA and YSYEKL. CDR3 sequence (DNA): TGCGCCAGCAGCCAAGCGAAGCTAGCGAGTACTAGCACAGATACGCAGTATTTT. Protein product: CASSQAKLASTSTDTQYF.

There are many counts of this clone. The V and J genes are TRBV11-2 and TRBJ1-5; D remains ambiguous. Germline values: CDR1 SGHAT, CDR2 FQNNGV. The CDR3 is 15 amino acids. The ends were cut back, 3 bases at V and 0 bases at J, with 9 bases in the middle. CDR3 loop: CASSLGELSNQPQHF. The CDR3 coding sequence is TGTGCCAGCAGCTTGGGAGAGCTTAGCAATCAGCCCCAGCATTTT.

To note about this clone: Other DNA sequences in the sample encode the same CDR3. The chain combines TRBV18 with TRBJ1-1; D is ambiguous. V was trimmed by 3 bases and J by 0 bases, leaving 5 bases between them. The CDR3 length is 13 residues. Germline values: CDR1 KGHSH, CDR2 LQKENI. CDR3 DNA: TGTGCCAGCTCACCCGGTTTGAACACTGAAGCTTTCTTT. Translated: CASSPGLNTEAFF.